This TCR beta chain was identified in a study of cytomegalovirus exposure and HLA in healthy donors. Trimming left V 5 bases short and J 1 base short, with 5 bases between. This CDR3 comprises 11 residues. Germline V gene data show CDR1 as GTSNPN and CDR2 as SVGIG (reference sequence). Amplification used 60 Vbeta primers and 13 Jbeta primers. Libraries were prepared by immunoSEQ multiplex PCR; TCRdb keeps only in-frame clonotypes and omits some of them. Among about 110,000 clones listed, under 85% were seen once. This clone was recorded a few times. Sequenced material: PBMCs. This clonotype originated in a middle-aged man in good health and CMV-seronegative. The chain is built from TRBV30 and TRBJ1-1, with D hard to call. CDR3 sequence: CAWQANTEAFF. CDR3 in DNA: TGTGCCTGGCAAGCGAACACTGAAGCTTTCTTT.